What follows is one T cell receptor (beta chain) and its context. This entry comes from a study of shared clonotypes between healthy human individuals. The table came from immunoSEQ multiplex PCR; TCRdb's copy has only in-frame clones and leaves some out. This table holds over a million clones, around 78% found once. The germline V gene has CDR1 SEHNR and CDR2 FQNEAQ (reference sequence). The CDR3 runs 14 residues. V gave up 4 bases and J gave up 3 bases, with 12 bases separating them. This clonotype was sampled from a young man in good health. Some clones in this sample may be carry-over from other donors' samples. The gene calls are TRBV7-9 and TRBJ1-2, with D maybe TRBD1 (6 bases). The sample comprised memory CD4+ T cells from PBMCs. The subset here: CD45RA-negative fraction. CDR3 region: CASSYQGWDYGYTF. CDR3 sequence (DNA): TGTGCCAGCAGCTACCAGGGGTGGGACTATGGCTACACCTTC.